This T cell receptor beta chain stems from a study of blood T cell repertoires in COVID-19. Study in general: Collection of acute and convalescent COVID-19 samples took place in the United States, Italy and Spain.

As originally analysed: Estimation of nucleated cell counts relied on the amplification of reference gene primers. Clones were read by immunoSEQ multiplex PCR, and TCRdb kept only the in-frame ones, dropping some. The V and J calls and clone size are taken from that table; D and trimming were inferred from the DNA. The table lists 200,000 to 250,000 clones, around four fifths of them singletons, with over 14% in the top ten. Germline V gene sequence: CDR1 SGHNT, CDR2 YYREEE (reference sequence). The CDR3 totals 14 residues. The junction had 4 bases not matched to a gene; V was cut back by 5 bases and J by 3 bases. Study members were between roughly 18 and 100 years old and lived in around 24 US regions. Membership in each cohort depended on participant-reported clinical history. This clone was counted a single time.

Sequencing was carried out using PBMCs or T cells enriched from blood (not recorded which). The clonotype was recovered from a man in his forties who had recovered from COVID-19. V and J are TRBV5-4 and TRBJ2-5, with TRBD2 identical over 10 bases. CDR3 coding DNA: TGTGCCAGCAGTTCAGGACTAGCGGAAGAGACCCAGTACTTC. Amino acid sequence: CASSSGLAEETQYF.